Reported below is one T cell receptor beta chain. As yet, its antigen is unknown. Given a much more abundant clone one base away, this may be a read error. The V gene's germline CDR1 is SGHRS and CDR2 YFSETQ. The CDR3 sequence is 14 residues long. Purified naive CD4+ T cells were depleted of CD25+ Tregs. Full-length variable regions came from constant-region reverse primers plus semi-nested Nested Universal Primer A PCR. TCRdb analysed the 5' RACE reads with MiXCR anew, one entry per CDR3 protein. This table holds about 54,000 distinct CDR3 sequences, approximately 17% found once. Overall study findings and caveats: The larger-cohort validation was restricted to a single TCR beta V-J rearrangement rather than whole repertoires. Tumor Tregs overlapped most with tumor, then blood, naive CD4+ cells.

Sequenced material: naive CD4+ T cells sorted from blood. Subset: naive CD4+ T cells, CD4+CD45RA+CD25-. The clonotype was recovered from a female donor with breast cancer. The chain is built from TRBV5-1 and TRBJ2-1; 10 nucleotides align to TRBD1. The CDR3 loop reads CASSHGTGVNEQSF. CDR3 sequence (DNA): TGCGCCAGCAGCCACGGGACAGGGGTCAATGAGCAGTCCTTC.